Below, 20 T cell receptor beta chains from the same sample are listed, as sequenced in a study of quantifying T cell responses using KT2 cells. Study information: Reverse transcription used primers in the TCR alpha and beta constant regions.

Each cDNA got a UMI-containing oligo ligated at its 3' end. The first PCR ran approximately 4 cycles with an equimolar RC1.1 and RC1.2 beta primer mix. From the UMI-ligation and nested PCR reads, TCRdb called clonotypes with MiXCR, one entry per CDR3 protein. The sample contains just under 50,000 distinct CDR3 sequences, roughly 10% of which appear only once. What was sequenced was PBMCs spiked with cells of the T cell clone KT2. The receptors originated from a human donor.

The rearrangement uses TRBV6-2 or TRBV6-3 and TRBJ2-7; D is unclear. The V and J ends lost 5 bases and 3 bases respectively, with 8 bases between them. The germline V gene has CDR1 MNHEY and CDR2 SVGEGT. The CDR3 sequence is 12 residues long. The CDR3 sequence: CASSPAVYEQYF. The CDR3 DNA follows: TGTGCCAGCAGTCCCGCAGTCTACGAGCAGTACTTC.

This clonotype has a handful of counts. The chain couples TRBV5-1 to TRBJ1-6; 10 bases line up with TRBD1. V shed 2 bases and J 10 bases; nucleotides not matched to a gene: 3. In germline, CDR1 is SGHRS, CDR2 YFSETQ. The CDR3 extends over 14 amino acids. In nucleotides, the CDR3 is TGCGCCAGCAGCTTAGACAGGGGGCGATCACCCCTCCACTTT. Protein product: CASSLDRGRSPLHF.

The table lists this clonotype with many counts. The genes are TRBV7-2 and TRBJ2-5, with D possibly being TRBD1 or TRBD2 (5 bases each). Germline values: CDR1 SGHTA, CDR2 FQGNSA. The CDR3 is 14 residues long. The V gene lost 5 bases and the J gene lost 6 bases, with 16 bases spanning the gap. DNA of the CDR3: TGTGCCAGCAGCCCGGGGACCATTGGGAAGACCCAGTACTTC. Amino acids: CASSPGTIGKTQYF.

The chain joins TRBV7-9 to TRBJ1-2, with D hard to call. The CDR3 contains 12 residues. Germline values: CDR1 SEHNR, CDR2 FQNEAQ (reference sequence). V lost 11 bases and J 4 bases, leaving 14 bases between the germline ends. This chain's CDR3 is CAGINSSYGYTF. CDR3 bases: TGTGCCGGAATTAACAGTTCCTATGGCTACACCTTC.

This clonotype was seen ten or more times. The chain employs TRBV2 and TRBJ1-5, with TRBD1 matching 8 bases. From germline, CDR1 is SNHLY and CDR2 FYNNEI. Trimming removed 8 bases from V and 5 bases from J; junction bases left unmatched: 11. The CDR3 runs 15 residues. The CDR3 spells CASDVQGAGDQPQHF. The DNA for the CDR3 is TGTGCCAGCGACGTCCAGGGGGCAGGTGATCAGCCCCAGCATTTT. Supplemented by reference TRBV2 and TRBJ1-5, the full variable domain reads EPEVTQTPSHQVTQMGQEVILRCVPISNHLYFYWYRQILGQKVEFLVSFYNNEISEKSEIFDDQFSVERPDGSNFTLKIRSTKLEDSAMYFCASDVQGAGDQPQHFGDGTRLSIL.

The CDR3 sequence is CASSQEGGDGEDTQYF. The CDR3 nucleotides are TGCGCCAGCAGCCAAGAGGGCGGAGACGGGGAAGATACGCAGTATTTT. The rearrangement joins TRBV4-1 to TRBJ2-3; a weak D match, TRBD2 (5 bases). Deletions cut 0 bases from V and 5 bases from J, with 15 bases between. This CDR3 has 16 amino acids. Germline V CDR1 and CDR2: MGHRA, YSYEKL.

This clonotype was observed a few times. V is TRBV4-2 and J is TRBJ1-2; no clear D gene. V shed 0 bases and J shed 8 bases, with 13 bases lying between them. Germline CDR1 LGHNA, CDR2 YNFKEQ. The CDR3 is 14 amino acids. The CDR3 region has the DNA TGTGCCAGCAGCCAAGACGGAAGGCCCCCGGGCTACACCTTC. Translated, it gives CASSQDGRPPGYTF.

This clonotype was seen only a few times. One junction end disagrees with the germline gene, perhaps due to a read error. V gene TRBV7-8 combines with J gene TRBJ2-5; tentative D call: TRBD2 (6 bases). CDR1 SGHVS and CDR2 FQNEAQ come from the germline V gene. The CDR3 covers 11 residues. CDR3 sequence (DNA): TGTGCCACCGGGGGTCAAGAGACCAAGTACTTC. This encodes CATGGQETKYF. Using reference TRBV7-8 and TRBJ2-5 for the parts outside the CDR3, the full variable domain is GAGVSQSPRYKVAKRGQDVALRCDPISGHVSLFWYQQALGQGPEFLTYFQNEAQLDKSGLPSDRFFAERPEGSVSTLKIQRTQQEDSAVYLCATGGQETKYFGPGTRLLVL.

The chain combines TRBV11-2 with TRBJ2-6; possibly TRBD1 for D (5 bases). Germline lookup yields CDR1 SGHAT and CDR2 FQNNGV. The CDR3 contains 15 residues. V was pared by 5 bases and J by 0 bases, with 8 bases between. DNA of the CDR3: TGTGCCAGCAGCCCAGGGTACTCTGGGGCCAACGTCCTGACTTTC. Its protein product is CASSPGYSGANVLTF.

The chain recombines TRBV30 with TRBJ1-5; weak D call: TRBD1 (6 bases). V lost 5 bases and J 0 bases, leaving 20 bases between the germline ends. Germline V gives CDR1 GTSNPN, CDR2 SVGIG (reference sequence). The length of the CDR3 is 17 residues. The CDR3 protein is CAWRPARDTDSNQPQHF. The DNA of the CDR3 is TGTGCCTGGCGCCCCGCCCGGGACACCGATAGCAATCAGCCCCAGCATTTT.

This clonotype has ten or more counts. The chain has TRBV29-1 and TRBJ2-6; D may be TRBD1 or TRBD2 (5 bases each). Trimming left V 5 bases short and J 0 bases short, with 23 bases between. This CDR3 has 19 residues. Germline V gene sequence: CDR1 SQVTM, CDR2 ANQGSEA. CDR3 sequence (DNA): TGCAGCGTTTTCATTTCAAAGGGACGGATCTCCTCTGGGGCCAACGTCCTGACTTTC. Protein product: CSVFISKGRISSGANVLTF.

This clonotype was seen more than once but under ten times. The chain employs TRBV11-2 and TRBJ1-2; D ambiguous. This CDR3 spans 15 amino acids. CDR1 is SGHAT and CDR2 is FQNNGV in the germline V gene. V was clipped by 3 bases and J by 0 bases, with 11 bases between them. CDR3 amino acids: CASSFSSGPNYGYTF. CDR3 DNA sequence: TGTGCCAGCAGCTTCTCATCGGGCCCTAACTATGGCTACACCTTC.

The genes are TRBV20-1 and TRBJ1-1; 7 bases are shared with TRBD1. Trimming at V came to 3 bases and at J to 8 bases, leaving 9 bases not matched to a gene. The germline gives CDR1 DFQATT, CDR2 SNEGSKA (reference sequence). The CDR3 extends over 13 amino acids. The CDR3 DNA is TGCAGTGCTAGCCCCGGGACAGTAACAGAAGCTTTCTTT. Its protein is CSASPGTVTEAFF.

To note about this clonotype: The CDR3 carries no conserved terminal phenylalanine or tryptophan, so it likely arises from a read error. V gene TRBV6-5 combines with J gene TRBJ2-5; TRBD1 matches 10 bases. Germline-derived CDR1 and CDR2 are MNHEY and SVGAGI. The J segment lost 5 bases and the V segment lost 7 bases, leaving 7 bases of the junction unmatched. The CDR3 has 14 residues. CDR3 nucleotides: TGTGCCAGCAATCCGGGACAGGGGAGGGAGACCCAGTACCTC. Amino acid sequence: CASNPGQGRETQYL.

This chain links TRBV7-6 with TRBJ1-3; D is unresolved. CDR3 length equals 14 residues. Germline V gene data show CDR1 as SGHVS and CDR2 as FNYEAQ. The V end lost 1 base, the J end lost 3 bases, and 7 bases lay between the germline ends. Here the CDR3 DNA reads TGTGCCAGCAGCTTAGGCGCAAATGGAAACACCATATATTTT. As protein: CASSLGANGNTIYF. The full variable domain, with the rest looked up from reference TRBV7-6 and TRBJ1-3, is GAGVSQSPRYKVTKRGQDVALRCDPISGHVSLYWYRQALGQGPEFLTYFNYEAQQDKSGLPNDRFSAERPEGSISTLTIQRTEQRDSAMYRCASSLGANGNTIYFGEGSWLTVV.

The sample holds many counts of this clonotype. This chain joins TRBV27 and TRBJ2-7, with 11 bases identical to TRBD1. CDR1 and CDR2 (germline): MNHEY, SMNVEV (reference sequence). The CDR3 runs 14 residues. The junction had 3 bases not matched to a gene; V was cut back by 6 bases and J by 2 bases. CDR3: CASSRTGGPYEQYF. In DNA form, the CDR3 reads TGTGCCAGCAGCCGGACAGGGGGCCCCTACGAGCAGTACTTC.

This clonotype was counted many times. The rearrangement joins TRBV20-1 to TRBJ1-4; no firm D call. V was cut by 4 bases and J by 7 bases, with 13 bases left in between. The CDR3 runs to 13 residues. Germline-derived CDR1 and CDR2 are DFQATT and SNEGSKA (reference sequence). The CDR3 region is CSATSLGGEKLFF. The CDR3 nucleotides are TGCAGTGCTACCTCATTGGGAGGTGAAAAACTGTTTTTT.

At least ten counts were recorded for this clonotype. V is TRBV7-2 and J is TRBJ2-5; D is possibly TRBD2 (5 bases). The V end was cut by 5 bases, the J end by 4 bases, with 11 bases between. Per the germline V gene, CDR1 is SGHTA and CDR2 is FQGNSA. The CDR3 totals 13 residues. The CDR3 loop is CASSLGVLETQYF. DNA of the CDR3: TGTGCCAGCAGCCTCGGGGTGTTAGAGACCCAGTACTTC.

The genes are TRBV5-5 and TRBJ2-1; 8 bases agree with TRBD2. V was pared by 0 bases and J by 7 bases, with 9 bases of the junction left unmatched. CDR1 is SGHKS, CDR2 YYEKEE, per germline (reference sequence). The CDR3 loop spans 16 amino acids. The CDR3: CASSLVPSGQINEQFF. CDR3 bases: TGTGCCAGCAGCTTGGTCCCTAGCGGGCAGATTAATGAGCAGTTCTTC.

The CDR3 region is CASSFGGVRYEQFF. The CDR3 DNA follows: TGTGCCAGCAGTTTTGGGGGAGTGAGGTATGAGCAGTTCTTC. The chain employs TRBV27 and TRBJ2-1; D may be TRBD1 or TRBD2 (5 bases each). Trimming left V 3 bases short and J 8 bases short, with 14 bases between. The CDR3 runs to 14 residues. CDR1 and CDR2 from the germline V gene are MNHEY and SMNVEV (reference sequence).